These 15 T cell receptor beta chains share one sample of origin, sequenced in a study of blood T cell repertoires in COVID-19. TCRdb's table, derived via immunoSEQ multiplex PCR, lists solely in-frame clones and lacks some. The table includes fewer than 350,000 clones, around 90% detected once. Sample: peripheral blood. The receptors were gathered from a man aged 18 to 35 with active or convalescent COVID-19.

V usage is TRBV12-3 or TRBV12-4 and J usage is TRBJ2-2; no reliable D call. The V end lost 7 bases, the J end lost 0 bases, and 3 bases lay between the germline ends. The CDR3 sequence is 12 residues long. The chain's CDR3 is CASTANTGELFF. The CDR3 region has the DNA TGTGCCAGCACCGCGAACACCGGGGAGCTGTTTTTT.

V usage is TRBV21-1 and J usage is TRBJ1-6. TRBV21-1 is classified as a pseudogene. This CDR3 region has 17 residues. CDR3 nucleotide sequence: TGTGCCAGCAGCAAATTTAGGGAGGGGTCCTATAATTCACCCCTCCACTTT. Protein: CASSKFREGSYNSPLHF.

The genes are TRBV6-6 and TRBJ2-1; 11 nucleotides align to TRBD2. CDR1 is MNHNY, CDR2 SVGAGI, per germline (reference sequence). Unmatched junction bases numbered 6, after V lost 2 bases and J lost 6 bases. The CDR3 has 16 residues. DNA for the CDR3: TGTGCCAGCAGTTACCCGACTAGCGGGGAATCCAATGAGCAGTTCTTC. It translates to CASSYPTSGESNEQFF.

This clone was picked up one time. The chain is built from TRBV14 and TRBJ2-1; tentative D call: TRBD1 (6 bases). The germline V and J ends were trimmed by 4 bases and 3 bases, with 25 bases remaining between them. Germline V gene sequence: CDR1 SGHDN, CDR2 FVKESK. The CDR3 is 19 residues long. CDR3 protein: CASSLPGDGTELYYNEQFF. The CDR3 DNA follows: TGTGCCAGCAGCCTCCCAGGGGATGGGACGGAATTATACTACAATGAGCAGTTCTTC.

This chain joins TRBV7-9 and TRBJ2-5; D uncertain. The germline CDR1 and CDR2 sequences are SEHNR and FQNEAQ (reference sequence). The CDR3 is 15 amino acids. V was clipped by 1 base and J by 5 bases, with 14 bases between them. CDR3 DNA: TGTGCCAGCAGCTTAGGGCTTCGTTCGGAGGAGACCCAGTACTTC. As protein: CASSLGLRSEETQYF.

V usage is TRBV6-1 and J usage is TRBJ2-7; 7 nucleotides align to TRBD2. The ends lost 2 bases at V and 7 bases at J; junction bases unmatched: 8. Per germline, CDR1 MNHNS and CDR2 SASEGT. The CDR3 covers 14 residues. The CDR3 DNA is TGTGCCAGCAGTGAATTTCCCCTCGGGGGGGAGCAGTACTTC. Translation gives CASSEFPLGGEQYF.

This chain joins TRBV2 and TRBJ2-7; D unclear. Germline V CDR1 and CDR2: SNHLY, FYNNEI. The length of the CDR3 is 13 residues. V lost 10 bases to trimming and J lost 6 bases, with 19 bases between them. The CDR3 nucleotides are TGTGCCACCAAAATCCGTTATCTCAGCGAGCAGTACTTC. It specifies CATKIRYLSEQYF. The full variable domain, with the rest looked up from reference TRBV2 and TRBJ2-7, is EPEVTQTPSHQVTQMGQEVILRCVPISNHLYFYWYRQILGQKVEFLVSFYNNEISEKSEIFDDQFSVERPDGSNFTLKIRSTKLEDSAMYFCATKIRYLSEQYFGPGTRLTVT.

This clone was observed once. V usage is TRBV19 and J usage is TRBJ1-5; possibly TRBD1 for D (5 bases). V lost 5 bases and J 7 bases, leaving 15 bases between the germline ends. CDR3 size: 14 residues. Germline values: CDR1 LNHDA, CDR2 SQIVND (reference sequence). In DNA, the CDR3 is TGTGCCAGTAGTCCCCCCGAGGACATCCAGCCCCAGCATTTT. Amino acid sequence: CASSPPEDIQPQHF.

The rearrangement joins TRBV12-3 or TRBV12-4 to TRBJ1-2, with 7 bases lining up with TRBD1. V shed 7 bases, J shed 5 bases, and the junction held 7 bases outside the gene matches. This CDR3 contains 13 residues. The CDR3 is CASNQGQPYGYTF. The CDR3 region has the DNA TGTGCCAGCAATCAGGGACAGCCATATGGCTACACCTTC.

This chain connects TRBV9 to TRBJ2-2; no clear D gene. V lost 0 bases to trimming and J lost 7 bases, with 4 bases between them. The germline gives CDR1 SGDLS, CDR2 YYNGEE. The CDR3 consists of 12 residues. For the CDR3, the DNA is TGTGCCAGCAGCGTAGTGAGCGGGGAGCTGTTTTTT. Its protein product is CASSVVSGELFF.

Notes on this clone: Other DNA sequences in this sample translate to the same CDR3. The gene calls are TRBV12-3 or TRBV12-4 and TRBJ1-2, with a tentative D call TRBD1 (5 bases). The ends were cut back, 6 bases at V and 7 bases at J, with 9 bases in the middle. The CDR3 contains 11 residues. The CDR3 loop reads CASSLGGGYTF. The CDR3 region has the DNA TGTGCCAGCAGCCTGGGGGGTGGCTACACCTTC.

The chain has TRBV20-1 and TRBJ2-7; perhaps TRBD1 as D (5 bases). The CDR3 has 13 amino acids. Germline V gene lookup returns CDR1 DFQATT and CDR2 SNEGSKA (reference sequence). V gave up 3 bases and J gave up 6 bases, with 15 bases separating them. CDR3 in DNA: TGCAGTGCTAGTTCACGCAGGGCCGGCGAGCAGTACTTC. Encoded protein: CSASSRRAGEQYF.

The chain combines TRBV9 with TRBJ1-1; 12 bases match TRBD1. The junction had 6 bases not matched to a gene; V was cut back by 3 bases and J by 6 bases. CDR1 SGDLS and CDR2 YYNGEE come from the germline V gene. This CDR3 contains 15 residues. The CDR3 loop reads CASSAPGQGASEAFF. The CDR3, as DNA: TGTGCCAGCAGCGCACCGGGACAGGGGGCTTCTGAAGCTTTCTTT.

A word on this clone: The junction differs from germline at one of its ends, possibly a read error. The rearrangement links TRBV13 to TRBJ1-4; 9 bases align to TRBD1. This CDR3 is 16 amino acids long. Looked up from germline, CDR1 is PRHDT and CDR2 is FYEKMQ (reference sequence). CDR3 protein: CVSSRDRGSTNEKLFF. CDR3 sequence (DNA): TGTGTCAGCAGCCGCGACAGGGGGTCAACTAATGAAAAACTGTTTTTT.

V usage is TRBV10-1 and J usage is TRBJ2-3; possibly TRBD2 for D (5 bases). The CDR3 spans 13 residues. Germline V lookup: CDR1 WNHNN, CDR2 SYGVQD (reference sequence). V lost 8 bases, J lost 5 bases, and 14 bases lay in between. The CDR3 loop is CASQEAWEDTQYF. The CDR3 bases are TGCGCCAGCCAGGAGGCCTGGGAAGATACGCAGTATTTT.